The sequence of this T cell receptor beta chain was determined in a study of blood T cell repertoires in COVID-19 (dated by TCRdb to the early 2020s). At the level of the whole study: The collaborator samples originated in the United States, Italy and Spain and spanned the acute and convalescent phases of COVID-19. The prospective study material was composed of cDNA or gDNA derived from T cells, B-cell-depleted T cells, or PBMCs. The dataset comprised deeply sampled blood TCRbeta repertoires from subjects exposed to, actively infected with, or recovered from COVID-19. The repertoires were released in a freely available public database intended as a resource for research on the immune response to SARS-CoV-2. Samples were obtained from the ongoing ImmuneRACE study (first 160 participants) and from over a thousand subjects provided by 6 global collaborators. The sample metadata nearly always contained a de-identified subject ID, COVID-19 status, age in years and sex. Where available, HLA class I and class II types were obtained from metadata supplied by the sample provider rather than from assay-based typing. Study-wide conclusions, independent of this receptor: Clinical and demographic metadata were provided uncurated, with the amount varying by source and participant.

In the case of this clone: Its antigen remains undetermined. No base qualities exist here, and no much larger clone lies one base off it.

Another Seattle source contributed samples from volunteer blood donors who had recovered from COVID-19. Each collaborating institution followed its own protocols to collect whole blood in K2EDTA tubes. For TCRbeta analysis, collaborators shipped samples in one of three forms: frozen whole blood, isolated PBMCs, or DNA extracted from either of those sample types. TCRbeta CDR3 regions were amplified from genomic DNA using the immunoSEQ Assay, a bias-controlled multiplex PCR. The study's own analysis went as follows. The number of nucleated cells in each sample was estimated from the amplification of reference gene primers within the assay. Sequence reads were collapsed and filtered to measure the absolute abundance of every unique TCRbeta CDR3 rearrangement. Productive Simpson clonality was computed per sample as the square root of Simpson's diversity index over productive rearrangements. Entries here come from immuneACCESS through TCRdb and include only in-frame sequences with V and J called. Some clones fail to appear in such tables; in the studies checked, an unresolved V gene covers under half of the shortfall, and the cause of the remainder is unknown. V, J and clone size are taken as reported in that table, and D and trimming were inferred from the DNA itself. For this sample there are tens of thousands of clones; around 80% appear just once. The ten biggest clones cover about 20% of the sample.

The CDR3 numbers 16 residues from cysteine through phenylalanine. The CDR3 DNA has 48 bases and is translated from base 1. CDR1 and CDR2 (LGHNA, YSLEER) derive from the germline V gene. Trimming takes 0 bases off V and 4 bases off J; junction bases not matched to a gene: 5. The sequencing sample was made of peripheral blood. The chain employs TRBV4-3 and TRBJ2-1, and 8 junctional nucleotides match TRBD2. The TCR was taken from a man between 65 and 80 years old who had recovered from COVID-19. The bases read TGCGCCAGCAGCCAAGATAGGAGACTAGCGTACAATGAGCAGTTCTTC. The encoded protein is CASSQDRRLAYNEQFF.